Listed below are T cell receptor beta chains from one sample, sequenced in a study of cytomegalovirus exposure and HLA in healthy donors. Measured with immunoSEQ multiplex PCR; TCRdb has only the in-frame clones, and not every one. The sample has 210,000 or so clones; around 88% are singletons. Material for sequencing was PBMCs. The receptors originated from a young woman in good health and CMV-seronegative. Each CDR3 is given with its conserved first and last residue. A D gene is named only where the DNA matches it firmly. Size tells how often a clone was seen (once, few, many) or the class of an expanded clone, and some rows leave it out.

>NA|TRBV7-3|TRBD2|TRBJ2-2|16
TGTGCCAGCAGCTCAGTAGCGGGAGCGAACACCGGGGAGCTGTTTTTT
CASSSVAGANTGELFF
>NA|TRBV7-3|NA|TRBJ2-2|12
TGTGCCAGCAGCCTCTACGCCGGGGAGCTGTTTTTT
CASSLYAGELFF
>few|TRBV18|NA|TRBJ2-5|13
TGTGCCAGCTCAAGAGGAGAGAAAGAGACCCAGTACTTC
CASSRGEKETQYF
>NA|TRBV11-2|TRBD2|TRBJ2-7|15
TGTGCCAGCAGCTTAGTAGCGGGAGTTATGTACGAGCAGTACTTC
CASSLVAGVMYEQYF
>NA|TRBV10-1|NA|TRBJ2-1|18
TGCGCCAGCAGTGGTTCAGCGGTCAAGGGTAGCTCCTACAATGAGCAGTTCTTC
CASSGSAVKGSSYNEQFF
>NA|TRBV29-1|NA|TRBJ1-2|16
TGCAGCGGTTTGGTGGCGGGGGATCCTTCTAACTATGGCTACACCTTC
CSGLVAGDPSNYGYTF
>NA|TRBV30|NA|TRBJ2-7|14
TGTGCCTGGAGTGTACGGGGGGCGGTCCACGAGCAGTACTTC
CAWSVRGAVHEQYF
>NA|TRBV2|TRBD2|TRBJ2-1|14
TGTGCCAGCGGGGAACTAGCGGGGTACAATGAGCAGTTCTTC
CASGELAGYNEQFF
>NA|TRBV30|NA|TRBJ2-7|13
TGTGCCTGGAGTGAGAGCGGTTACTACGAGCAGTACTTC
CAWSESGYYEQYF
>NA|TRBV9|TRBD1|TRBJ1-3|16
TGTGCCAGCAGCGTGGTAGACAGGGTGGGAGGAAACACCATATATTTT
CASSVVDRVGGNTIYF
>once|TRBV9|TRBD2|TRBJ2-4|16
TGTGCCAGTCCTAGCGGGTGCCGGCTAGCCAAAAACATTCAGTACTTC
CASPSGCRLAKNIQYF
>few|TRBV27|NA|TRBJ2-5|13
TGTGCCAGCAGTTTAGAGGGTGTGGGGACCCAGTACTTC
CASSLEGVGTQYF
>NA|TRBV4-1|TRBD2|TRBJ2-5|16
TGCGCCAGCAGCCTCCGGCTAGCGGGAAACCAAGAGACCCAGTACTTC
CASSLRLAGNQETQYF
>NA|TRBV2|NA|TRBJ1-5|12
TGTGCCAGCAGTGCAGGGAATCAGCCCCAGCATTTT
CASSAGNQPQHF
>NA|TRBV29-1|TRBD1|TRBJ1-1|13
TGCAGCGTTGACCGACAGGGAAACACTGAAGCTTTCTTT
CSVDRQGNTEAFF